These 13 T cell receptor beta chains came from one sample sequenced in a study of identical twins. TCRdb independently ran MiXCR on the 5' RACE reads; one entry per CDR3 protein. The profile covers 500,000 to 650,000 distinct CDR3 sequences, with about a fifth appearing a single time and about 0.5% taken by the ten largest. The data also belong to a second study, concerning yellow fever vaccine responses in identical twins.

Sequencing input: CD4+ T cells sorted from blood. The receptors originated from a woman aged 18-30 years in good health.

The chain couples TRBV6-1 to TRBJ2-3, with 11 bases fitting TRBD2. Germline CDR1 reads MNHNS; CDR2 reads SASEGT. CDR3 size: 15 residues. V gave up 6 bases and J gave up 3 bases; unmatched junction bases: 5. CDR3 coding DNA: TGTGCCAGCAGGCAGGGGACTAGCGGTACAGATACGCAGTATTTT. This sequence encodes CASRQGTSGTDTQYF.

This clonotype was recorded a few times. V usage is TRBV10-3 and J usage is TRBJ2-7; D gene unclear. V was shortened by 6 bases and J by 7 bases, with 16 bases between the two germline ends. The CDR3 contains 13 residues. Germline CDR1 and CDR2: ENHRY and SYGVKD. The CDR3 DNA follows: TGTGCCATCAGCCCGAGTCTCTCCCGGGAGCAGTACGTC. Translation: CAISPSLSREQYV.

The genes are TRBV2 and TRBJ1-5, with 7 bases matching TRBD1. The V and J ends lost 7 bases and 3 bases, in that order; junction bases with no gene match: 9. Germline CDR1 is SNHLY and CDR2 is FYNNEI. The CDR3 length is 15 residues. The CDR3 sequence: CASNDRDHLNQPQHF. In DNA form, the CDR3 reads TGTGCCAGCAACGACAGGGACCATCTCAATCAGCCCCAGCATTTT.

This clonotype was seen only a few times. In nucleotides, the CDR3 is TGTGCCAGTAATAGGGACAACTATGGCTACACCTTC. As protein: CASNRDNYGYTF. The V and J genes are TRBV19 and TRBJ1-2; a possible D gene is TRBD1 (5 bases). Germline V CDR1 and CDR2: LNHDA, SQIVND (reference sequence). This CDR3 is 12 amino acids long. The V and J ends lost 7 bases and 2 bases respectively, with 8 bases between them.

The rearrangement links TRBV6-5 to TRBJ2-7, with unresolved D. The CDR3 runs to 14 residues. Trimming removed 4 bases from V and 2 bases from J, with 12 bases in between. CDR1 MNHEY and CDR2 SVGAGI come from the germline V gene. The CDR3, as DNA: TGTGCCAGCAGTTTAATCCGTGAGACCTACGAGCAGTACTTC. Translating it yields CASSLIRETYEQYF.

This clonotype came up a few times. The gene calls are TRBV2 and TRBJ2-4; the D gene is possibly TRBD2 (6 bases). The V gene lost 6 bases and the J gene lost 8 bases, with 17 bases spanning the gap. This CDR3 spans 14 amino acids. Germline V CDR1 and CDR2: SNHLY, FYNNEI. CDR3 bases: TGTGCCAGCAGAGACGGGACTTCCGGAGACATTCAGTACTTC. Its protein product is CASRDGTSGDIQYF.

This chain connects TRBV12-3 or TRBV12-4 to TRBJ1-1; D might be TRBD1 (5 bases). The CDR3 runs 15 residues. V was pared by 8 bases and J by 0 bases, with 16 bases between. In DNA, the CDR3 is TGTGCCAGCGGGGCGGGTGGGTCCATGAACACTGAAGCTTTCTTT. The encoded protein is CASGAGGSMNTEAFF.

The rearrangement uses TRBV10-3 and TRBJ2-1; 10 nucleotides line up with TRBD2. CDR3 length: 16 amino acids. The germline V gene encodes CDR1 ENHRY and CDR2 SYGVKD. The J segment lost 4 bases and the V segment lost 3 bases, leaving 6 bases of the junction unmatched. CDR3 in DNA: TGTGCCATCAGTGATAATAGCGGGAGGTCGTACAATGAGCAGTTCTTC. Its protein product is CAISDNSGRSYNEQFF.

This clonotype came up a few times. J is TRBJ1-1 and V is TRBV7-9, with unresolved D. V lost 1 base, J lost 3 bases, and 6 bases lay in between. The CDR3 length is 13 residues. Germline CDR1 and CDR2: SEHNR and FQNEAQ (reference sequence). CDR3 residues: CASSLDSYTEAFF. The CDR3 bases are TGTGCCAGCAGCTTAGACAGCTACACTGAAGCTTTCTTT.

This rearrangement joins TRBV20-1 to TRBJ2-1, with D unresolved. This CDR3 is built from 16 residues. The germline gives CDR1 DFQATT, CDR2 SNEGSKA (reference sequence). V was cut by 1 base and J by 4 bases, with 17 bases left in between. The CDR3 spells CSARAPPMVGYNEQFF. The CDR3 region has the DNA TGCAGTGCTAGAGCTCCTCCTATGGTGGGATACAATGAGCAGTTCTTC.

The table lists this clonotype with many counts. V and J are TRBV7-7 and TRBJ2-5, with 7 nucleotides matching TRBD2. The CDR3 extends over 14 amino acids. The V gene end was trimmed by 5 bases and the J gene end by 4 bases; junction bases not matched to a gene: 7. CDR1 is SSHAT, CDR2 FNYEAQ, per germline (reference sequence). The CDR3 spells CASSGGVHGETQYF. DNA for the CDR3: TGTGCCAGCAGCGGGGGGGTGCACGGAGAGACCCAGTACTTC.

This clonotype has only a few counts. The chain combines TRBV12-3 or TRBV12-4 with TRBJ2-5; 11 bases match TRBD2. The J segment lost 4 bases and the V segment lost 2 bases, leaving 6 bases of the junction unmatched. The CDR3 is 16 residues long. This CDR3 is CASSLIAGGPVETQYF. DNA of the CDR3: TGTGCCAGCAGTTTAATAGCGGGAGGGCCTGTAGAGACCCAGTACTTC.

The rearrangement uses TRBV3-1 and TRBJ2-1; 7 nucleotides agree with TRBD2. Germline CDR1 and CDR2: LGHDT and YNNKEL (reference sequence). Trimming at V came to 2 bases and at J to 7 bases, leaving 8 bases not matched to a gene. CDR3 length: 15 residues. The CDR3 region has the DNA TGTGCCAGCAGCCAATTACCCTTAGCGGGTAATGAGCAGTTCTTC. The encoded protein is CASSQLPLAGNEQFF.